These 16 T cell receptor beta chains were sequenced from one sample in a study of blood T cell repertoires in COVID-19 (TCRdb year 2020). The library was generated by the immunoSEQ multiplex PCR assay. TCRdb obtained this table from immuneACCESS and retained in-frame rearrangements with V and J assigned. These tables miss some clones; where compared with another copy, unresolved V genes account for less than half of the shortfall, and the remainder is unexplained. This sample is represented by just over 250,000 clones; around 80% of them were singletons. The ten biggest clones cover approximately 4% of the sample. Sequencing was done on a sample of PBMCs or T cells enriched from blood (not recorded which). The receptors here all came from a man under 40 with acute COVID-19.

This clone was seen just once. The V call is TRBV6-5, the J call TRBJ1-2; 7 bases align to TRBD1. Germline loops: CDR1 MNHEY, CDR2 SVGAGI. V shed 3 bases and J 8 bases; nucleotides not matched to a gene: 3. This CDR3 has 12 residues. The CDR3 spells CASSYDREGYTF. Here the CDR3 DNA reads TGTGCCAGCAGTTATGACAGGGAAGGCTACACCTTC.

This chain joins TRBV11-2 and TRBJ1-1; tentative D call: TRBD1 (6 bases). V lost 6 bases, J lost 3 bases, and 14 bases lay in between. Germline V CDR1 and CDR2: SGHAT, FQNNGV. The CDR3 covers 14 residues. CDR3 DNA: TGTGCCAGCAGGATGACAGGCCTGGACACTGAAGCTTTCTTT. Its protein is CASRMTGLDTEAFF.

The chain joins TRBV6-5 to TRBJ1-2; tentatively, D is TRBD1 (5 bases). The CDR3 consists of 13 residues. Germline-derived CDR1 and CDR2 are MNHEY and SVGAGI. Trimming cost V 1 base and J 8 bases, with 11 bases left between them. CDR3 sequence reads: CASSYWQGQGYTF. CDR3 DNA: TGTGCCAGCAGTTACTGGCAGGGCCAGGGCTACACCTTC.

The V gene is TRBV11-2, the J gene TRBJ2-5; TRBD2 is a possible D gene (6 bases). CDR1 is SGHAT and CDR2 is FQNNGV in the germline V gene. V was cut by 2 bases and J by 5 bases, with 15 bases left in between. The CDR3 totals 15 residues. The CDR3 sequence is CASSLSWLGRETQYF. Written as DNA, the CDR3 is TGTGCCAGCAGCTTATCCTGGTTGGGGAGGGAGACCCAGTACTTC.

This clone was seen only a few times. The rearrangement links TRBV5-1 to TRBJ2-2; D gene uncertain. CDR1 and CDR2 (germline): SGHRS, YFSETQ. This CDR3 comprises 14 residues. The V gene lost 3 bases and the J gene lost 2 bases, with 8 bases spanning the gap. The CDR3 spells CASSSTANTGELFF. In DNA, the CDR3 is TGCGCCAGCAGCTCCACAGCCAACACCGGGGAGCTGTTTTTT.

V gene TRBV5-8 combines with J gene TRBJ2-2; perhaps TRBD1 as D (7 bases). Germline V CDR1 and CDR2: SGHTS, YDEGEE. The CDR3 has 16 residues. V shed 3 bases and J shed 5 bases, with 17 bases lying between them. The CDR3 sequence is CASSSGGTALTGELFF. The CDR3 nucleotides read TGTGCCAGCAGCTCAGGAGGGACAGCTCTTACCGGGGAGCTGTTTTTT.

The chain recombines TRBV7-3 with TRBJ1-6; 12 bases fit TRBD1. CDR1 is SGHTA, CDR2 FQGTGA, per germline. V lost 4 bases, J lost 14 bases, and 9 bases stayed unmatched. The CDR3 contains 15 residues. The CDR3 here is CASSSGTGGNPTLHF. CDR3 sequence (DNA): TGTGCCAGCAGCTCCGGGACAGGGGGCAACCCCACCCTCCACTTT.

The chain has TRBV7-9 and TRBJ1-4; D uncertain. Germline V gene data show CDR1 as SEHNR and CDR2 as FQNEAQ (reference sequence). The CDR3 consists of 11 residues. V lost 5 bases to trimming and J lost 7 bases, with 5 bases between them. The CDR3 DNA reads TGTGCCAGCAGCCCCGGTGAAAAACTGTTTTTT. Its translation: CASSPGEKLFF.

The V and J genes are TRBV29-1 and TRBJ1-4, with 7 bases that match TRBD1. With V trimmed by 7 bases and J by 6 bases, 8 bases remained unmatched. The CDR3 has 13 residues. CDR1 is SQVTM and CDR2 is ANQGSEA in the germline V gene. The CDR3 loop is CSATTGTDEKLFF. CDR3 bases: TGCAGCGCCACGACAGGGACAGATGAAAAACTGTTTTTT.

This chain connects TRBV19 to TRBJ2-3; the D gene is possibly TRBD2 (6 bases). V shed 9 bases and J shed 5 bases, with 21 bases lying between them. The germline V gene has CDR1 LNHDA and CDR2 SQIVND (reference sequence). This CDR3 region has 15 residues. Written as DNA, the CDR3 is TGTGCCAGCACCCCGGGCCAAGGGCGGGGAGATACGCAGTATTTT. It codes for CASTPGQGRGDTQYF. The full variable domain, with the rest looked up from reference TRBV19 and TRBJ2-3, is DGGITQSPKYLFRKEGQNVTLSCEQNLNHDAMYWYRQDPGQGLRLIYYSQIVNDFQKGDIAEGYSVSREKKESFPLTVTSAQKNPTAFYLCASTPGQGRGDTQYFGPGTRLTVL.

CDR3 DNA: TGTGCCAGCAGCCAATGGTCCGCGGGGAATGAGCAGTTCTTC. Protein product: CASSQWSAGNEQFF. This chain links TRBV16 with TRBJ2-1; D perhaps matches TRBD2 (6 bases). V was shortened by 1 base and J by 7 bases, with 11 bases between the two germline ends. CDR3 length: 14 residues. Germline assignment: CDR1 KGHSY and CDR2 FQNENV.

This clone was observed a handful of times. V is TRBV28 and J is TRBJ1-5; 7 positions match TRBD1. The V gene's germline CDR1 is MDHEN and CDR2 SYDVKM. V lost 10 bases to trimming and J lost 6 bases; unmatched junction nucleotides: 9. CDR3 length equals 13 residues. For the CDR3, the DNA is TGTGCCACCATCACCTCAGGGGGTCAGCCCCAGCATTTT. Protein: CATITSGGQPQHF.

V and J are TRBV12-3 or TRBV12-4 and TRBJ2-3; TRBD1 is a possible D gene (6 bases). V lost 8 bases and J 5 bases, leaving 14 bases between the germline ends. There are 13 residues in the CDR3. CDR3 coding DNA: TGTGCCAGCCGATGGGGGCAAATAGATACGCAGTATTTT. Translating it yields CASRWGQIDTQYF.

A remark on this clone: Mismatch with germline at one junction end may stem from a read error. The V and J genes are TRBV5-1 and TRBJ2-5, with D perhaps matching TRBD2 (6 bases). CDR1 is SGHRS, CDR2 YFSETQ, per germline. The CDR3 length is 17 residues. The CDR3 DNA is TGTGCCAGCAGCGATGCACCGGGGGACTCGTACCAAGAGACCCAGTACTTC. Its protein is CASSDAPGDSYQETQYF.

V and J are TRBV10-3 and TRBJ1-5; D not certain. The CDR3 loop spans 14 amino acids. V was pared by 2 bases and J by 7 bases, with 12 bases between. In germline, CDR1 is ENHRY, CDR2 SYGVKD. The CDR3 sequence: CAISEDWAGQPQHF. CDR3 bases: TGTGCCATCAGTGAGGACTGGGCGGGCCAGCCCCAGCATTTT.

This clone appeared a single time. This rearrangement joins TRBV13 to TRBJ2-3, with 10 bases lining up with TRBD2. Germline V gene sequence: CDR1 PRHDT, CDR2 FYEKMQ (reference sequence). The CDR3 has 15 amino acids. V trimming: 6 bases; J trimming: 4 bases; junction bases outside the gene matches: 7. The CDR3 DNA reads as TGTGCCAGCAGTCCAAGCGGGAGGGCCGCAGATACGCAGTATTTT. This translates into CASSPSGRAADTQYF.